Shown below are 8 T cell receptor beta chains from a single sample sequenced in a study of blood T cells in healthy people across ages. The second PCR ran roughly 7 to 12 cycles with a sample-barcoded 5' primer and J-beta primers. In TCRdb, the 5' RACE reads were re-called with MiXCR into one record per CDR3 protein. The sample has about 800,000 distinct CDR3 sequences, 58% seen once. The material sequenced was blood. These receptors were taken from a man under 40 in good health.

This clonotype was seen a few times. The J gene is TRBJ2-5, the V gene TRBV7-2; D is perhaps TRBD2 (5 bases). Deletions cut 1 base from V and 9 bases from J, with 6 bases between. From germline, CDR1 is SGHTA and CDR2 FQGNSA. CDR3 length: 11 residues. The CDR3 nucleotides read TGTGCCAGCAGCTTAGGAGGGCCCCAGTACTTC. Encoded protein: CASSLGGPQYF. Drawing the rest from reference TRBV7-2 and TRBJ2-5, the complete variable domain is GAGVSQSPSNKVTEKGKDVELRCDPISGHTALYWYRQSLGQGLEFLIYFQGNSAPDKSGLPSDRFSAERTGGSVSTLTIQRTQQEDSAVYLCASSLGGPQYFGPGTRLLVL.

CDR3 nucleotides: TGTGCCAGTAGTATAGTTGGTGTACCCCAGGACTATGGCTACACCTTC. Translating gives CASSIVGVPQDYGYTF. The chain employs TRBV19 and TRBJ1-2; D remains ambiguous. The V gene's germline CDR1 is LNHDA and CDR2 SQIVND (reference sequence). The CDR3 is made up of 16 amino acids. Trimming pared 1 base from V and 3 bases from J, leaving 15 bases between.

V and J are TRBV12-3 or TRBV12-4 and TRBJ2-1; D is unclear. Trimming pared 3 bases from V and 0 bases from J, leaving 9 bases between. CDR3 length: 15 amino acids. CDR3 DNA sequence: TGTGCCAGCAGTTTTTTGCGGAGCTCCTACAATGAGCAGTTCTTC. Translated, it gives CASSFLRSSYNEQFF.

This clonotype has more than one count but fewer than ten. The chain joins TRBV4-2 to TRBJ2-7; 12 bases match TRBD2. CDR1 and CDR2 (germline): LGHNA, YNFKEQ. Trimming removed 0 bases from V and 2 bases from J; junction bases left unmatched: 5. CDR3 length equals 17 residues. The CDR3 DNA reads TGTGCCAGCAGCCAAGAAGAGCTAGCGGGGGGGACCTACGAGCAGTACTTC. This sequence encodes CASSQEELAGGTYEQYF.

The gene calls are TRBV7-8 and TRBJ2-4; no clear D. The DNA end lines up better with TRBJ2-7; the J call may be wrong. The CDR3 extends over 14 amino acids. Per germline, CDR1 SGHVS and CDR2 FQNEAQ. The CDR3 DNA sequence: TGTGCCAGCAGCTTAGTGGGTATCTCCTACGAGCAGTACTTC. As protein: CASSLVGISYEQYF.

The V call is TRBV27, the J call TRBJ1-2, with TRBD1 as a possible D gene (5 bases). Germline loops: CDR1 MNHEY, CDR2 SMNVEV (reference sequence). V was cut by 6 bases and J by 6 bases, with 20 bases left in between. The CDR3 consists of 15 residues. The CDR3, as DNA: TGTGCCAGCAGGCAAATGGGGGATAGGTTGGATGGCTACACCTTC. It codes for CASRQMGDRLDGYTF.

The chain uses TRBV2 and TRBJ2-5; 10 nucleotides line up with TRBD2. CDR1 and CDR2 (germline): SNHLY, FYNNEI. The CDR3 covers 15 residues. V trimming: 2 bases; J trimming: 5 bases; junction bases outside the gene matches: 5. The CDR3 sequence is CASSEYVSGGETQYF. The CDR3 DNA is TGTGCCAGCAGTGAATATGTTAGCGGGGGGGAGACCCAGTACTTC.

This chain joins TRBV20-1 and TRBJ2-3; D not certain. Trimming took 5 bases from V and 2 from J, leaving 8 bases between them. The germline CDR1 and CDR2 sequences are DFQATT and SNEGSKA (reference sequence). There are 12 residues in the CDR3. CDR3 sequence: CSAGSYTDTQYF. CDR3 DNA sequence: TGCAGTGCTGGAAGTTACACAGATACGCAGTATTTT.